This T cell receptor beta chain was observed in a study of blood T cell repertoires in COVID-19. Trimming took off 0 bases at V and 4 bases at J, with 17 bases between the two ends. This CDR3 is 17 amino acids long. Per germline, CDR1 SGHRS and CDR2 YFSETQ. In the original workflow: Cell counts per sample came from amplifying reference gene primers. Here immunoSEQ multiplex PCR was the method, and the copy in TCRdb shows in-frame clones only, minus some. That table supplies the V and J calls and clone size; D and trimming were determined from the DNA. The table includes some 180,000 clones, 65% to 85% detected once. Membership in each cohort depended on participant-reported clinical history.

The gene calls are TRBV5-1 and TRBJ2-1, with a weak D call TRBD1 (6 bases). Sequenced sample: PBMCs or T cells enriched from blood (not recorded which). This receptor was taken from a woman younger than 45 who had been exposed to COVID-19. The CDR3 DNA sequence: TGCGCCAGCAGCTTGGCCGCGGTATTAGGACAGTACAATGAGCAGTTCTTC. Protein sequence: CASSLAAVLGQYNEQFF.